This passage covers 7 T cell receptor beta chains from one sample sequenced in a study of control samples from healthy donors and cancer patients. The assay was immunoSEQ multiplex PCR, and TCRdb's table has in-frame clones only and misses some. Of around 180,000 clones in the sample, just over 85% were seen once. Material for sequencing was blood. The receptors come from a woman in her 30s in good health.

The CDR3 DNA is TGTGCCAGCAGCTTAGCGGGGGCTTCTGAAGCTTTCTTT. Translating gives CASSLAGASEAFF. The V gene is TRBV11-2, the J gene TRBJ1-1; D is possibly TRBD1 (6 bases). Germline CDR1 is SGHAT and CDR2 is FQNNGV. V was pared by 1 base and J by 6 bases, with 9 bases between. The CDR3 runs to 13 residues. Full variable domain (rest looked up from reference TRBV11-2 and TRBJ1-1): EAGVAQSPRYKIIEKRQSVAFWCNPISGHATLYWYQQILGQGPKLLIQFQNNGVVDDSQLPKDRFSAERLKGVDSTLKIQPAKLEDSAVYLCASSLAGASEAFFGQGTRLTVV.

As DNA, the CDR3 is TGTGCCAGCAGCCAAGGAAAGAAGGGGGCCGTTGAGACCCAGTACTTC. This encodes CASSQGKKGAVETQYF. The V and J genes are TRBV3-1 (or the pseudogene TRBV3-2) and TRBJ2-5; 7 bases line up with TRBD1. Per the germline V gene, CDR1 is LGHDT and CDR2 is YNNKEL (reference sequence). This CDR3 contains 16 residues. The trim removed 1 base at V and 5 bases at J, leaving 10 bases unmatched.

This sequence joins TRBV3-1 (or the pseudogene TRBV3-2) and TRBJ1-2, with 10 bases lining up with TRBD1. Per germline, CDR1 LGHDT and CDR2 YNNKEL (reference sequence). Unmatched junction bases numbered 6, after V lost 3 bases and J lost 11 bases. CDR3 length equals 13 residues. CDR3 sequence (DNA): TGTGCCAGCAGCCAGACAGGGGGCGTGAGGTACACCTTC. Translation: CASSQTGGVRYTF.

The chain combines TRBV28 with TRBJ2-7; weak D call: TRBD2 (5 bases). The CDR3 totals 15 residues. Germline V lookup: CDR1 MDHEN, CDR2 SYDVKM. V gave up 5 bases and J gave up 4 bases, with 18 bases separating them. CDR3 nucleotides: TGTGCCAGCAGTGCCCGGCCGGACGGAGGTTACGAGCAGTACTTC. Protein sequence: CASSARPDGGYEQYF.

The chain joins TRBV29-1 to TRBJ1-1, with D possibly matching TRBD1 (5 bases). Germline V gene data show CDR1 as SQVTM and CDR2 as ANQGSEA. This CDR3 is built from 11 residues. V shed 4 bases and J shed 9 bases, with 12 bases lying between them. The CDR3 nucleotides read TGCAGCGTTGTAGACAGTAACAAAGCTTTCTTT. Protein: CSVVDSNKAFF. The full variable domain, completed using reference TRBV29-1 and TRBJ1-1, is SAVISQKPSRDICQRGTSLTIQCQVDSQVTMMFWYRQQPGQSLTLIATANQGSEATYESGFVIDKFPISRPNLTFSTLTVSNMSPEDSSIYLCSVVDSNKAFFGQGTRLTVV.

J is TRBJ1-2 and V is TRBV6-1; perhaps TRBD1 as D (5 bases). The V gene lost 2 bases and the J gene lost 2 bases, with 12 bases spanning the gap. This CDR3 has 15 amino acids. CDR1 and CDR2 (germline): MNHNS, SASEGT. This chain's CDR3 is CASSEHAGGNYGYTF. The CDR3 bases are TGTGCCAGCAGTGAACATGCCGGGGGAAACTATGGCTACACCTTC.

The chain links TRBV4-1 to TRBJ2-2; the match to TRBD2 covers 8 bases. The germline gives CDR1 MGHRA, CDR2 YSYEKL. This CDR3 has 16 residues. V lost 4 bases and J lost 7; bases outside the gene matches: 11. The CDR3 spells CASSRSGGALSGELFF. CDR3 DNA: TGCGCCAGCAGCCGATCCGGGGGGGCGCTCAGCGGGGAGCTGTTTTTT.